This TCR beta chain comes out of a study of blood T cell repertoires in COVID-19. V shed 5 bases, J shed 5 bases, and the junction held 10 bases outside the gene matches. Germline V gene data show CDR1 as MNHEY and CDR2 as SMNVEV (reference sequence). CDR3 length equals 15 residues. Repertoires were generated with immunoSEQ multiplex PCR, while TCRdb's copy carries only in-frame clones and drops some. Among approximately 110,000 clones listed, roughly 88% were seen once. The TCR sequence derives from a woman between 50 and 59 years old with active or convalescent COVID-19. V usage is TRBV27 and J usage is TRBJ1-2, with 8 nucleotides matching TRBD1. Sequencing was done on a sample of peripheral blood. The CDR3 nucleotides are TGTGCCAGCAGTCCCAGGGGGCGCCCCCATTATGGCTACACCTTC. Translated: CASSPRGRPHYGYTF.